The source of this TCR beta chain is a study of early T cells in non-severe SARS-CoV-2 infection. Study details: With bulk RNA from unsorted whole blood as input, sequencing yielded unpaired chains. Overall study results and limits: CD4 and private specificities were missed by VDJdb matching, which favored anti-spike CD8 responses.

Tagging with unique molecular identifiers was applied to individual cDNA molecules. TCRdb re-analysed the 5' RACE reads in MiXCR, keeping a single row per CDR3 protein. The sample has 50,000 to 85,000 distinct CDR3 sequences; over 8% are singletons. There are 14 residues in the CDR3. Germline V gives CDR1 MGHRA, CDR2 YSYEKL. The V end lost 1 base, the J end lost 5 bases, and 9 bases lay between the germline ends. There are a few counts of this clonotype. The antigen is undetermined. V gene TRBV4-1 combines with J gene TRBJ2-1; D is perhaps TRBD1 (5 bases). This receptor was identified in an adult who was a healthcare worker with PCR-confirmed SARS-CoV-2 infection or an uninfected control (not recorded which). Input material: whole blood. CDR3 in amino acids: CASSQGTGNNEQFF. The DNA of the CDR3 is TGCGCCAGCAGCCAAGGTACAGGAAACAATGAGCAGTTCTTC.